The rows below give T cell receptor beta chains drawn from one sample of a study of OX40 agonist ivuxolimab in advanced cancers. TCRdb keeps only in-frame clones here, not all; method: immunoSEQ multiplex PCR. Of roughly 120,000 clones in the sample, less than 95% were seen once. The input for sequencing was CD4+ or CD8+ T cells sorted from blood, taken in a trial of the OX40 agonist ivuxolimab. These TCRs come from an adult with an advanced solid tumor such as melanoma, head and neck, liver or kidney cancer. Both conserved end residues are part of each CDR3. The order of the fields is J gene, V gene, CDR3 protein.

TRBJ1-3,TRBV1,CTSTSGPPKGSGGNTIYF
TRBJ2-7,TRBV7-2,CASTSGRSYEQYF
TRBJ1-1,TRBV19,CASSIRDLNTEAFF
TRBJ2-3,TRBV4-2,CASSGAKRTDTQYF
TRBJ2-5,TRBV10-2,CASTQTGGSGHETQYF
TRBJ2-3,TRBV9,CASSVLGTRHSTDTQYF
NA,TRBV20-1,CSASVRNEQYF
TRBJ1-1,TRBV7-9,CASSPYIGTEAFF
TRBJ2-7,TRBV6-1,CASSEALQGSGYEQYF
TRBJ2-3,TRBV7-3,CASSLDRSGRVPTDTQYF
TRBJ1-1,TRBV6-6,CASRLITGPSTEAFF
TRBJ1-1,TRBV6-5,CASSYFQGVNTEAFF
TRBJ2-5,TRBV27,CASSTNLRTGRRETQYF
TRBJ2-5,TRBV7-7,CASSTGRGQETQYF
TRBJ2-5,TRBV9,CASSAGLAGGGQETQYF
TRBJ2-3,TRBV5-1,CASSLRGVQAGVPDTQYF
TRBJ2-1,TRBV6-5,CASSYSSVPYNEQFF
TRBJ1-1,TRBV10-3,CAITGTPNGPTEAFF
TRBJ2-4,TRBV19,CASSIRTSGVVNIQYF
TRBJ2-2,TRBV7-2,CASSSLAYSGGGELFF